This TCR beta chain was recorded in a study of shared clonotypes between healthy human individuals. For the study at large: Aged 18 to 49, the donors were a couple of women and three men.

This CDR3 has 12 amino acids. Germline CDR1 and CDR2: SNHLY and FYNNEI. Trimming removed 4 bases at V and 4 bases at J, with 7 bases between. Method: immunoSEQ multiplex PCR; TCRdb's copy keeps in-frame clones and lacks some. The repertoire holds about 2.4 million clones, with 80% to 95% as singletons. The sample was naive CD4+ T cells from PBMCs. The subset: CD45RA+ positively selected. This chain joins TRBV2 and TRBJ1-2, with D unresolved. The sequence was collected from a young man in good health. Some clones in this sample may be carry-over from other donors' samples. CDR3 DNA: TGTGCCAGCAGTGTTCAGCCCTATGGCTACACCTTC. It yields the protein CASSVQPYGYTF.